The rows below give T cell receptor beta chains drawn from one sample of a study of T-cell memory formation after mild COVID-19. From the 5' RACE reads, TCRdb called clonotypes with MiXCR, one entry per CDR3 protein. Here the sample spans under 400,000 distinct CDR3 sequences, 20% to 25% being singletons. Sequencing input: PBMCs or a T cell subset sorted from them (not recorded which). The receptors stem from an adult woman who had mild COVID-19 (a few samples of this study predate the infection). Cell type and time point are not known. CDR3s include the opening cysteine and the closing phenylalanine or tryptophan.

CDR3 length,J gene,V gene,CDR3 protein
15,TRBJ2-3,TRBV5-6,CASSFIQGLGDTQYF
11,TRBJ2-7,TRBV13,CASSHPDGQYF
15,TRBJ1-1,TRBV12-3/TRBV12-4,CASSQGQKVNTEAFF
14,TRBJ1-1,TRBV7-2,CASSFGTGNTEAFF
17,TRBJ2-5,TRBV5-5,CASSIHPGLAGVETQYF
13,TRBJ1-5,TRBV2,CASSEMRRQPQHF
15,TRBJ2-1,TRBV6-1,CASSERTSPYNEQFF
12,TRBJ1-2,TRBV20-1,CSADSGYYGYTF
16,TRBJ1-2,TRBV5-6,CASSLPGTGGYYGYTF
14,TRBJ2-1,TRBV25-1,CASSEGSDNNEQFF
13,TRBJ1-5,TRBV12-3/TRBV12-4,CASRAGRHQPQHF
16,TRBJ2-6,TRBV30,CAWDSLGSTGANVLTF
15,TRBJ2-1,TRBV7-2,CASSGPGTTFREQFF
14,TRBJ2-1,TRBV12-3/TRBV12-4,CASGTSGSHNEQFF
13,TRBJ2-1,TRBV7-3,CASAGGLYNEQFF
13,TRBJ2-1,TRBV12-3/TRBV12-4,CASSLMGFDEQFF
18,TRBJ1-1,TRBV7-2,CASSLQSGTGPMNTEAFF
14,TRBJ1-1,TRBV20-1,CSAPRDTLNTEAFF
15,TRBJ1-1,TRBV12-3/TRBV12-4,CASSAQVARPWRAFF
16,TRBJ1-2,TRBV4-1,CASSQVMAGVKDGYTF
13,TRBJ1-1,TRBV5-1,CASSTGGNTEAFF
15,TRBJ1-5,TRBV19,CASARGAPGNQPQHF
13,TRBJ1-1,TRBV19,CASRNSRNTEAFF
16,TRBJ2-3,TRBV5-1,CASSRQGLGSTDTQYF